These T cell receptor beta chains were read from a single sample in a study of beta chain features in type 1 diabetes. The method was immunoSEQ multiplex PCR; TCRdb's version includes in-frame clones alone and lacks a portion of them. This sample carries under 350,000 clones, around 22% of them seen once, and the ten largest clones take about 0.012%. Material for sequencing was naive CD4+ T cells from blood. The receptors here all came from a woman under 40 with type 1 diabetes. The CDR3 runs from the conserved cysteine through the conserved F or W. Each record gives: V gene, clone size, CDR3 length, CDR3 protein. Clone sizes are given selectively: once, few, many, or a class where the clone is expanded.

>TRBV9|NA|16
CASSVESSGYFNEQFF
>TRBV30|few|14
CAWNVAVVTDTQYF
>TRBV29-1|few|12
CSVSQAAAEAFF
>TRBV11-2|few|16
CASSPVGGQMNTEAFF
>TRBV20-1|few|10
CSARKEEQFF
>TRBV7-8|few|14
CASGRSTAAYEQYF
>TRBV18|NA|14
CAIRGTSASDTQYF
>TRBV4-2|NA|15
CASSQDRGGNYGYTF
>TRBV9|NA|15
CASSGSTGLHEKLFF
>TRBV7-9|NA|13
CASSVQGQETQYF
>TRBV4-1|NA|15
CASSAPGAVNQPQHF
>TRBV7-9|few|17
CASSPRVAGVSYNEQFF
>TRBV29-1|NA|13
CSVFQGGTGELFF
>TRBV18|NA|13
CASSPPPGLTSFF
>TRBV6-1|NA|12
CASSYGTAFQYF
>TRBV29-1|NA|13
CSVAFRGNYGYTF
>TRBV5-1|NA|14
CASSFTGGHNEQFF
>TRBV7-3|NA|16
CASSLGRTGPYNEQFF
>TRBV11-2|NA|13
CASSRLAKNIQYF
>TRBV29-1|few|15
CSVATGERDYNEQFF
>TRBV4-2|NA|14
CASSLAGANYGYTF
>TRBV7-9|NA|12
CASSPWGPEAFF
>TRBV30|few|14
CASTPLVFADTQYF
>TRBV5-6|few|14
CASSLDRWIYEQYF
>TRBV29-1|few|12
CSADLQGNEQFF
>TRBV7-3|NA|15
CASSPGSSNTGELFF
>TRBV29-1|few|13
CSVDYRGVTEAFF
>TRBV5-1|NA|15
CASSLVPGGGYGYTF
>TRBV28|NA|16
CASSSPSGGGEETQYF